A selection of T cell receptor beta chains follows, all from one sample in a study of breast tumors, draining lymph nodes, adjacent tissues. MiXCR was run by TCRdb on the multiplex PCR reads, yielding one entry per CDR3 protein. The top ten hold around 4.5% of the sample, which has 150,000 to 200,000 distinct CDR3 sequences, around a third seen once. The specimen was axillary lymph node tissue. Receptor source: a female donor with breast cancer. Some clones in this sample may be carry-over from other donors' samples. CDR3s leave out the opening cysteine and the closing phenylalanine or tryptophan. Fields, in order: clone size, V gene, CDR3 length, J gene, CDR3 protein. Size is omitted from some rows. Given values are once, few, many or a class for expanded clones.

>many|TRBV5-8|12|TRBJ2-6
ASSLDTGANVLT
>.|TRBV6-2/TRBV6-3|10|TRBJ2-5
ASRPTQETQY
>many|TRBV20-1|12|TRBJ2-7
SAAPTGVSYEQY
>many|TRBV19|11|TRBJ1-2
ASSIAQGRGYT
>many|TRBV5-1|15|TRBJ2-1
ASSFDRTSGKYNEQF
>many|TRBV7-7|12|TRBJ2-2
ASSLGLHTGELF
>many|TRBV20-1|10|TRBJ2-3
SAADRTDTQY
>many|TRBV15|14|TRBJ2-6
ATTNPPGSGANVLT
>.|TRBV20-1|11|TRBJ2-5
SARSQTNQPQY
>once|TRBV13|12|TRBJ2-2
ASRERGRTGELF
>many|TRBV18|13|TRBJ1-4
ASSPFGQGNEKLF
>few|TRBV6-5|16|TRBJ1-3
ASSYLTPTGHSGNTIY
>many|TRBV6-5|14|TRBJ2-3
ASTTILAGVGDTQY
>.|TRBV2|15|TRBJ2-6
AGTQQGSRGGANALT
>many|TRBV11-3|11|TRBJ2-7
ASSSGPDYEQY
>many|TRBV19|12|TRBJ2-7
ASSIRGSRYEQY
>many|TRBV4-2|12|TRBJ2-7
ASSQDLGAREQY
>.|TRBV19|13|TRBJ2-5
ASSFPRGFGQPQY
>many|TRBV9|11|TRBJ2-5
ASSPMNRETQY
>.|TRBV7-2|13|TRBJ2-5
ASSQTGEVTGTQY
>many|TRBV19|11|TRBJ2-1
ASSAGGNNEQF
>many|TRBV12-3/TRBV12-4|12|TRBJ1-5
ASSLGQLNQPQH
>many|TRBV20-1|14|TRBJ2-2
SASRLAGGQTGELF
>.|TRBV15|14|TRBJ1-6
ATSARRRGRNSPLH
>.|TRBV7-9|11|TRBJ2-1
ASSYLDGNEQF
>.|TRBV6-5|14|TRBJ2-3
ASNLPGQGRRDTQY
>.|TRBV6-1|14|TRBJ2-7
ASSEVTLGVAYEQY
>.|TRBV20-1|11|TRBJ2-7
SGVRAGAGARY
>many|TRBV12-3/TRBV12-4|10|TRBJ2-5
ASGSRGQTQY